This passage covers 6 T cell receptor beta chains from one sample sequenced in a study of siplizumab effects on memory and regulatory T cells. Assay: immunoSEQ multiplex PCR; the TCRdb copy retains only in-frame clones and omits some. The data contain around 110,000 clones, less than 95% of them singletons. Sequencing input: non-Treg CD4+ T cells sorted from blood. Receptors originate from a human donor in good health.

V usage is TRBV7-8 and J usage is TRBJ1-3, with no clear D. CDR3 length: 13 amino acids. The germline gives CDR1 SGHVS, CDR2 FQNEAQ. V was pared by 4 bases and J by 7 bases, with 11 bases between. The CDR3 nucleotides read TGTGCCAGCAGCTCGGACGGATTGAACACCATATATTTT. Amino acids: CASSSDGLNTIYF.

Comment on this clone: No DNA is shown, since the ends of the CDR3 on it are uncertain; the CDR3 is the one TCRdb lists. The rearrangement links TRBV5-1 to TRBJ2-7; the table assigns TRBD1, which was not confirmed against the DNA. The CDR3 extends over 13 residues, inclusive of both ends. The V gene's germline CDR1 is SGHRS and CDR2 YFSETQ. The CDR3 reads CASSFGTGAVGYF.

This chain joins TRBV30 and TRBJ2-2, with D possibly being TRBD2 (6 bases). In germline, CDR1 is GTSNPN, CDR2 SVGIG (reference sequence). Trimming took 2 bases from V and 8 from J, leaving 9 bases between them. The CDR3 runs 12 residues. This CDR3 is CAWSPLAGELFF. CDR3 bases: TGTGCCTGGAGTCCCCTAGCGGGGGAGCTGTTTTTT.

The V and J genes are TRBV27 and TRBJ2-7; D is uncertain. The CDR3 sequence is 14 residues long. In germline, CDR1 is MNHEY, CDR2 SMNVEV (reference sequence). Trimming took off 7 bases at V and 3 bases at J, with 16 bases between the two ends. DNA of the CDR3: TGTGCCAGCAAGCCGGGTTCCCTAGACTACGAGCAGTACTTC. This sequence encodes CASKPGSLDYEQYF.

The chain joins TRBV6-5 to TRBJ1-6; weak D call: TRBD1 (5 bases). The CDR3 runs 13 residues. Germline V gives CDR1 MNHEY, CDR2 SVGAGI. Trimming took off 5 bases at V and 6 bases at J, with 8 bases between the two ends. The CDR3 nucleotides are TGTGCCAGCAGTCAGGGTAGTAATTCACCCCTCCACTTT. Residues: CASSQGSNSPLHF.

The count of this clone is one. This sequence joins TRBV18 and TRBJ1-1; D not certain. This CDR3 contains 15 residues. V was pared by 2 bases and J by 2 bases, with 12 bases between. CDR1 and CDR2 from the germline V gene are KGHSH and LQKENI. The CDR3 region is CASSPGQDPNTEAFF. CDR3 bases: TGTGCCAGCTCACCAGGGCAGGACCCCAACACTGAAGCTTTCTTT.